This TCR beta chain was sequenced in a study of T cell changes during pregnancy in multiple sclerosis. The repertoire was sequenced with immunoSEQ multiplex PCR; TCRdb's copy has only in-frame clones and lacks some. This table has over 30,000 clones, about nine tenths appearing once. Trimming cost V 11 bases and J 3 bases; bases outside gene matches: 12. The CDR3 has 14 residues. Germline-derived CDR1 and CDR2 are LNHDA and SQIVND (reference sequence). This receptor was obtained from a female donor in good health, enrolled as a control in a pregnancy study. The rearrangement joins TRBV19 to TRBJ2-7; the match to TRBD1 covers 8 bases. This specimen was CD8+ T cells from peripheral blood mononuclear cells, taken in the second trimester of pregnancy. Here the CDR3 DNA reads TGTGCCTCAAACCCAGGGGGCGCACACTACGAGCAGTACTTC. This sequence encodes CASNPGGAHYEQYF.